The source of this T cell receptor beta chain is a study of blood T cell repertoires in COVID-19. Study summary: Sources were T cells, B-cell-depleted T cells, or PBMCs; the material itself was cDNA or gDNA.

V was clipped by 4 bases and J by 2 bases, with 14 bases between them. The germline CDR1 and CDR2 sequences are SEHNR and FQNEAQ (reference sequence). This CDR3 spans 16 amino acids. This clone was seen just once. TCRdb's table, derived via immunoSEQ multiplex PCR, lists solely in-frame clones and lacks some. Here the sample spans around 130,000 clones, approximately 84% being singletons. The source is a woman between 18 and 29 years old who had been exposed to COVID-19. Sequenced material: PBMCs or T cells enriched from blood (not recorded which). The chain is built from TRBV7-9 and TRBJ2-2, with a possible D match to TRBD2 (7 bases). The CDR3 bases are TGTGCCAGCAGCTGGGGGGCGGGAGCAAACACCGGGGAGCTGTTTTTT. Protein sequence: CASSWGAGANTGELFF.